Listed below are T cell receptor beta chains from one sample, sequenced in a study of shared clonotypes between healthy human individuals. Using immunoSEQ multiplex PCR, the repertoire was profiled, and TCRdb retains in-frame clones only, with some absent. This table holds 750,000 to 1,000,000 clones, 80% to 95% found once. The sequenced sample consisted of naive CD8+ T cells sorted from blood. These receptors all come from a man aged 30-40 years in good health. The CDR3 runs from the conserved cysteine through the conserved F or W. The D gene is left open where the match is weak. A clone size is listed for some rows: how often the clone was seen (once, few, many), or a class if it is expanded.

V	J	D	size	CDR3	DNA
TRBV7-9	TRBJ2-7	NA	NA	CASSNQLVSEQYF	TGTGCCAGCAGCAATCAACTAGTTTCCGAGCAGTACTTC
TRBV29-1	TRBJ2-1	NA	NA	CSVVGVVAGEQGYNEQFF	TGCAGCGTTGTGGGTGTCGTAGCCGGGGAACAAGGGTACAATGAGCAGTTCTTC
TRBV4-1	TRBJ1-1	TRBD1	NA	CASSLQTGLNTEAFF	TGCGCCAGCAGCCTTCAGACAGGGCTGAACACTGAAGCTTTCTTT
TRBV9	TRBJ1-4	NA	NA	CASSVDHGWGEKLFF	TGTGCCAGCAGCGTAGACCACGGATGGGGAGAAAAACTGTTTTTT
TRBV7-9	TRBJ2-3	NA	once	CASSFVTGDTQYF	TGTGCCAGCAGCTTTGTTACCGGAGATACGCAGTATTTT
TRBV18	TRBJ2-1	TRBD2	NA	CASSPRTSVYNEQFF	TGTGCCAGCTCACCCAGGACTAGCGTTTACAATGAGCAGTTCTTC
TRBV6-6	TRBJ2-7	NA	NA	CASSYSKERSPYEQYF	TGTGCCAGCAGTTACTCCAAAGAGAGGAGTCCCTACGAGCAGTACTTC
TRBV6-5	TRBJ2-7	NA	NA	CASSYGQGSYEQYF	TGTGCCAGCAGTTACGGCCAGGGATCCTACGAGCAGTACTTC
TRBV7-8	TRBJ1-1	NA	NA	CASSLYARLNTEAFF	TGTGCCAGCAGCTTATATGCCCGCTTGAACACTGAAGCTTTCTTT
TRBV9	TRBJ1-2	NA	NA	CASSPRTDLSGYTF	TGTGCCAGCAGCCCACGGACGGACCTATCTGGCTACACCTTC
TRBV6-6	TRBJ2-5	NA	NA	CASSYFRDYQETQYF	TGTGCCAGCAGTTACTTCCGGGACTACCAAGAGACCCAGTACTTC
TRBV13	TRBJ2-7	NA	NA	CASSLSEGSYEQYF	TGTGCCAGCAGCTTATCTGAGGGATCCTACGAGCAGTACTTC
TRBV7-9	TRBJ2-5	NA	NA	CASSSPLDPQGRETQYF	TGTGCCAGCAGCTCCCCACTCGACCCGCAGGGGAGGGAGACCCAGTACTTC
TRBV7-9	TRBJ1-5	NA	NA	CASSLGGGNQPQHF	TGTGCCAGCAGCTTGGGAGGGGGCAATCAGCCCCAGCATTTT
TRBV5-1	TRBJ2-1	NA	NA	CASSFRADSYNEQFF	TGCGCCAGCAGCTTTAGGGCCGACTCCTACAATGAGCAGTTCTTC
TRBV6-6	TRBJ2-3	TRBD2	NA	CASGAGGPADTQYF	TGTGCCAGCGGAGCGGGAGGGCCGGCGGATACGCAGTATTTT
TRBV11-2	TRBJ2-2	NA	NA	CASSPWGRTNTGELFF	TGTGCCAGCAGCCCATGGGGGCGGACTAACACCGGGGAGCTGTTTTTT
TRBV28	TRBJ2-1	TRBD2	NA	CASSLLAGGSAGTDEQFF	TGTGCCAGCAGTTTACTAGCGGGAGGCTCGGCAGGGACGGATGAGCAGTTCTTC
TRBV10-2	TRBJ2-5	NA	NA	CASSEVLWETQYF	TGCGCCAGCAGTGAGGTCCTTTGGGAGACCCAGTACTTC
TRBV14	TRBJ1-1	NA	once	CASSQVSAGHEAFF	TGTGCCAGCAGCCAAGTCTCGGCAGGACATGAAGCTTTCTTT
TRBV6-5	TRBJ1-2	NA	NA	CASSPGRAGNYGYTF	TGTGCCAGCAGCCCTGGACGGGCGGGTAACTATGGCTACACCTTC
TRBV29-1	TRBJ2-7	TRBD1	NA	CSVGDSAVVSPYEQYF	TGCAGCGTCGGGGACAGCGCAGTAGTTTCCCCCTACGAGCAGTACTTC
TRBV4-1	TRBJ2-3	TRBD1	NA	CASSLRQGADTQYF	TGCGCCAGCAGCCTTAGACAGGGGGCAGATACGCAGTATTTT
TRBV7-6	TRBJ2-3	TRBD2	NA	CASSSTLAGRTDTQYF	TGTGCCAGCAGCTCAACTTTAGCGGGTCGGACAGATACGCAGTATTTT
TRBV10-1	TRBJ2-1	TRBD2	NA	CASSERTSGRLNEQFF	TGCGCCAGCAGTGAGAGGACTAGCGGGAGATTAAATGAGCAGTTCTTC
TRBV4-3	TRBJ2-1	NA	NA	CASSLLRESSYNEQFF	TGCGCCAGCAGCCTCCTCAGGGAGAGCTCCTACAATGAGCAGTTCTTC
TRBV7-7	TRBJ2-7	NA	NA	CASSPIYEQYF	TGTGCTAGCAGCCCTATTTACGAGCAGTACTTC
TRBV5-5	TRBJ1-1	TRBD1	NA	CASSPGQGVGDTEAFF	TGTGCCAGCAGCCCTGGACAGGGGGTCGGTGACACTGAAGCTTTCTTT
TRBV7-6	TRBJ1-3	TRBD1	NA	CASSLGTGGGNTIYF	TGTGCCAGCAGCTTAGGAACAGGGGGCGGAAACACCATATATTTT
TRBV5-1	TRBJ2-7	NA	once	CASSLRAFLSYEQYF	TGCGCCAGCAGCTTAAGAGCTTTCCTCTCCTACGAGCAGTACTTC
TRBV27	TRBJ2-7	TRBD1	NA	CASSDRVTYEQYF	TGTGCCAGCAGCGACAGGGTGACCTACGAGCAGTACTTC
TRBV5-4	TRBJ1-1	NA	NA	CASSSRAGGSPEAFF	TGTGCCAGCAGCTCGAGGGCTGGGGGTTCCCCTGAAGCTTTCTTT
TRBV7-8	TRBJ1-1	NA	NA	CASRPGQGPYTEAFF	TGTGCCAGCAGACCGGGCCAGGGGCCCTACACTGAAGCTTTCTTT
TRBV27	TRBJ2-7	NA	NA	CASSLQTSSYEQYF	TGTGCCAGCAGTTTGCAGACTAGCTCCTACGAGCAGTACTTC
TRBV27	TRBJ2-1	NA	NA	CASSRTTSSYNEQFF	TGTGCCAGCAGTAGGACGACAAGCTCCTACAATGAGCAGTTCTTC
TRBV6-5	TRBJ1-2	NA	NA	CASSSLGGDYGYTF	TGTGCCAGCAGTTCACTCGGGGGAGATTATGGCTACACCTTC
TRBV21-1	TRBJ2-1	NA	few	CASSKDNGIREQFF	TGTGCCAGCAGCAAAGACAACGGGATTCGTGAGCAGTTCTTC
TRBV7-8	TRBJ2-3	NA	NA	CASSLVGPDTQYF	TGTGCCAGCAGCTTAGTGGGTCCAGATACGCAGTATTTT
TRBV4-3	TRBJ2-7	TRBD1	NA	CASSPTGASSYEQYF	TGCGCCAGCAGCCCCACAGGGGCTAGCTCCTACGAGCAGTACTTC
TRBV5-4	TRBJ2-7	TRBD1	NA	CASSWDRGREQYF	TGTGCCAGCAGCTGGGACAGGGGGCGCGAGCAGTACTTC
TRBV11-2	TRBJ2-2	TRBD2	NA	CASSSPETSGTGELFF	TGTGCCAGCAGCTCCCCCGAGACTAGCGGGACCGGGGAGCTGTTTTTT
TRBV10-2	TRBJ2-1	NA	few	CASSGGYSNEQFF	TGCGCCAGCAGTGGGGGCTACTCCAATGAGCAGTTCTTC
TRBV11-2	TRBJ2-3	TRBD2	NA	CASSPDGLASTDTQYF	TGTGCCAGCAGCCCCGATGGACTAGCGAGCACAGATACGCAGTATTTT
TRBV6-5	TRBJ2-2	NA	once	CASTRNPRTGELFF	TGTGCCAGCACCCGGAACCCTCGAACCGGGGAGCTGTTTTTT
TRBV7-9	TRBJ2-1	TRBD2	NA	CASSTSVVYNEQFF	TGTGCCAGCAGCACTAGCGTCGTATACAATGAGCAGTTCTTC
TRBV5-6	TRBJ1-5	NA	NA	CASSLWRLGPGNQPQHF	TGTGCCAGCAGCTTGTGGCGCTTGGGGCCGGGCAATCAGCCCCAGCATTTT
TRBV4-3	TRBJ2-7	NA	NA	CASSRPGPTPWVFYEQYF	TGCGCCAGCAGCCGCCCGGGACCAACGCCCTGGGTCTTCTACGAGCAGTACTTC